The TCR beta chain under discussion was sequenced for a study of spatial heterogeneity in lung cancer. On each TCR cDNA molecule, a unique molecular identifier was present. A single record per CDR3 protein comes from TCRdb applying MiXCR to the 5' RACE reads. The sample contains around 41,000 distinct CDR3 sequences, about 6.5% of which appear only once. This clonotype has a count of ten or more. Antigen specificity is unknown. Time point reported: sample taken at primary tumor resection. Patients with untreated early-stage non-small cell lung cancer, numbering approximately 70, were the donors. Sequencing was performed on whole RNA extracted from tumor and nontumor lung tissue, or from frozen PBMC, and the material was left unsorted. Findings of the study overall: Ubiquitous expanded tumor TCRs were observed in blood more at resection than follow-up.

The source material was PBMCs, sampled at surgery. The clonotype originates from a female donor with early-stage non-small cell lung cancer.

The CDR3 here is CASSLGQGWAFF. CDR3 nucleotides: TGTGCCAGCAGCCTTGGACAGGGATGGGCTTTCTTT. The chain combines TRBV3-1 with TRBJ1-1; 8 nucleotides match TRBD1. The V gene end was trimmed by 4 bases and the J gene end by 11 bases; junction bases not matched to a gene: 6. The germline V gene has CDR1 LGHDT and CDR2 YNNKEL (reference sequence). The CDR3 sequence is 12 residues long.